This T cell receptor (beta chain) comes out of a study of T cell repertoires in cytomegalovirus infection. Study details: Matching HLA type, along with CMV infection, was indicated by public TCR beta signatures. Study-level points and caveats: Totalled public TCR beta family frequency picked out people who carried CMV plus the relevant HLA.

The CDR3 loop spans 14 amino acids. V was pared by 4 bases and J by 7 bases, with 11 bases of the junction left unmatched. In germline, CDR1 is SGHRS, CDR2 YFSETQ. A single record per CDR3 protein comes from TCRdb applying MiXCR to the reads. The table includes about 680,000 distinct CDR3 sequences, about 24% detected once. Remarks on this clonotype: Its antigen is currently unknown.

The receptor's source is a human donor in good health (CMV status not recorded). Some clones in this sample may be carry-over from other donors' samples. This rearrangement joins TRBV5-1 to TRBJ2-7, with 7 bases identical to TRBD1. Specimen: CD8+ T cells from PBMCs. The CDR3 DNA reads as TGCGCCAGCAGCGGGAAGGGGGCCTTCGGAGAGCAGTACTTC. Its translation is CASSGKGAFGEQYF.